A single sample gave rise to the 10 T cell receptor beta chains below, sequenced in a study of T cell repertoires in ileal Crohn's disease. Profiling relied on immunoSEQ multiplex PCR, and the TCRdb table lists in-frame clones only, not all of them. The sample holds roughly 5,200 clones, 81% seen once. Sequencing input: ileal tissue. Receptors were obtained from an adult with Crohn's disease.

This sequence joins TRBV5-1 and TRBJ1-2, with a tentative D call TRBD1 (6 bases). Trimming removed 0 bases at V and 3 bases at J, with 9 bases between. Germline loops: CDR1 SGHRS, CDR2 YFSETQ. The CDR3 has 14 residues. The DNA for the CDR3 is TGCGCCAGCAGCTTGGGAGGGGGGGACTATGGCTACACCTTC. Translation: CASSLGGGDYGYTF.

The CDR3 DNA reads as TGTGCCAGTAGTATACCACCTAACTACAATGAGCAGTTCTTC. Amino acid sequence: CASSIPPNYNEQFF. The rearrangement uses TRBV19 and TRBJ2-1, with D unclear. The CDR3 consists of 14 residues. V lost 2 bases and J lost 3, with 8 bases in between. CDR1 and CDR2 from the germline V gene are LNHDA and SQIVND (reference sequence).

This sequence joins TRBV18 and TRBJ2-7; tentative D call: TRBD1 (7 bases). Germline assignment: CDR1 KGHSH and CDR2 LQKENI. CDR3 length: 14 residues. The V and J ends lost 5 bases and 11 bases respectively, with 22 bases between them. Here the CDR3 reads CASSAGQPTKDKYF. In DNA form, the CDR3 reads TGTGCCAGCTCAGCGGGACAGCCAACCAAGGACAAGTACTTC. Looking up the rest from reference TRBV18 and TRBJ2-7 gives the full variable domain: NAGVMQNPRHLVRRRGQEARLRCSPMKGHSHVYWYRQLPEEGLKFMVYLQKENIIDESGMPKERFSAEFPKEGPSILRIQQVVRGDSAAYFCASSAGQPTKDKYFGPGTRLTVT.

The rearrangement uses TRBV7-2 and TRBJ1-6; tentatively, D is TRBD1 (5 bases). Trimming removed 2 bases at V and 6 bases at J, with 11 bases between. This CDR3 comprises 15 residues. Germline V gene lookup returns CDR1 SGHTA and CDR2 FQGNSA. Written as DNA, the CDR3 is TGTGCCAGCAGCTTAACTCCAGGGTTTAATTCACCCCTCCACTTT. Residues: CASSLTPGFNSPLHF.

This chain uses TRBV28 with TRBJ1-4; D gene uncertain. V dropped 6 bases and J dropped 10 bases, with 12 bases sitting between them. The CDR3 is made up of 12 amino acids. Per germline, CDR1 MDHEN and CDR2 SYDVKM. CDR3 bases: TGTGCCAGCAGGTTTTTGGGGAGAAAACTGTTTTTT. The encoded protein is CASRFLGRKLFF.

The chain has TRBV28 and TRBJ1-1; the D is unclear. The CDR3 is 18 residues long. Germline assignment: CDR1 MDHEN and CDR2 SYDVKM. Trimming cost V 3 bases and J 1 base, with 21 bases left between them. CDR3 in DNA: TGTGCCAGCAGTTTCAACCAGATCCCCTTGAAACCGAACACTGAAGCTTTCTTT. Protein product: CASSFNQIPLKPNTEAFF.

The rearrangement joins TRBV27 to TRBJ2-3; 9 bases align to TRBD2. Trimming cost V 3 bases and J 0 bases; bases outside gene matches: 7. The CDR3 is 17 residues long. Germline CDR1 is MNHEY and CDR2 is SMNVEV (reference sequence). The CDR3 nucleotides are TGTGCCAGCAGTTTGCGGGGGGGTACTACTAGCACAGATACGCAGTATTTT. Residues: CASSLRGGTTSTDTQYF.

The sample holds one count of this clone. This sequence joins TRBV6-5 and TRBJ2-5, with 8 positions matching TRBD1. CDR3 length: 15 amino acids. Germline CDR1 is MNHEY and CDR2 is SVGAGI. V trimming: 6 bases; J trimming: 5 bases; junction bases outside the gene matches: 11. For the CDR3, the DNA is TGTGCCAGCAGCCGGGCGCAGGGGGCATGGGAGACCCAGTACTTC. It codes for CASSRAQGAWETQYF.

The chain couples TRBV7-2 to TRBJ2-4; D is possibly TRBD1 (6 bases). V was trimmed by 6 bases and J by 0 bases, leaving 15 bases between them. CDR1 SGHTA and CDR2 FQGNSA come from the germline V gene. CDR3 size: 16 residues. The CDR3 here is CASREGHTIAKNIQYF. The CDR3 DNA sequence: TGTGCCAGCAGAGAGGGACACACGATAGCCAAAAACATTCAGTACTTC. Full variable domain (outside the CDR3, taken from reference TRBV7-2 and TRBJ2-4): GAGVSQSPSNKVTEKGKDVELRCDPISGHTALYWYRQSLGQGLEFLIYFQGNSAPDKSGLPSDRFSAERTGGSVSTLTIQRTQQEDSAVYLCASREGHTIAKNIQYFGAGTRLSVL.

The V gene is TRBV5-5, the J gene TRBJ1-6; D might be TRBD1 (6 bases). The CDR3 covers 16 residues. Germline loops: CDR1 SGHKS, CDR2 YYEKEE (reference sequence). The V and J ends lost 4 bases and 5 bases respectively, with 16 bases between them. CDR3 protein: CASSLGIGQNNSPLHF. The CDR3 nucleotides read TGTGCCAGCAGCCTGGGGATCGGACAGAATAATTCACCCCTCCACTTT.